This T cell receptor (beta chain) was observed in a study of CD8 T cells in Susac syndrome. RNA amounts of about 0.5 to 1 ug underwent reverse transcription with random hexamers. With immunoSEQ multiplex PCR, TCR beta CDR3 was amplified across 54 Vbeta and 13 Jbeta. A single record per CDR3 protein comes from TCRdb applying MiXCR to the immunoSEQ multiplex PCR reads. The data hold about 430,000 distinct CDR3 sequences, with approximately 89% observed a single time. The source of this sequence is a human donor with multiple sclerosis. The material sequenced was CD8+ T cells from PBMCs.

The CDR3 bases are TGTGCCAGCACCCTGGAATTTAACACCGGGGAGCTGTTTTTT. Translating gives CASTLEFNTGELFF. J is TRBJ2-2 and V is TRBV11-2; unclear D gene. The CDR3 consists of 14 residues. Germline V CDR1 and CDR2: SGHAT, FQNNGV. V dropped 7 bases and J dropped 2 bases, with 11 bases sitting between them.